This T cell receptor (beta chain) was captured by sequencing in a study of shared clonotypes between healthy human individuals. The germline V gene has CDR1 MNHEY and CDR2 SMNVEV (reference sequence). This CDR3 has 18 residues. V lost 4 bases and J lost 3, with 24 bases in between. Assay: immunoSEQ multiplex PCR; the TCRdb copy retains only in-frame clones and omits some. Of roughly 2.2 million clones detected, over 90% appear once; the ten largest clones hold 0.39%. In the case of this clone: Its antigen remains unknown.

Study results and caveats: The researchers took only blood, and tissue repertoires probably look different.

This sequence joins TRBV27 and TRBJ2-5; D is possibly TRBD1 or TRBD2 (5 bases each). The receptor was isolated from a young man in good health. Some clones in this sample may be carry-over from other donors' samples. The sample comprised naive CD4+ T cells from PBMCs. Indicated subset: CD45RA+ positively selected. The CDR3 nucleotides are TGTGCCAGCAGTTCAAAGATGCAACCGGGACGCAAAAAAGAGACCCAGTACTTC. Protein product: CASSSKMQPGRKKETQYF.